A few counts support the clone carrying this T cell receptor beta chain. Its antigen is not known. Libraries were prepared by immunoSEQ multiplex PCR; TCRdb keeps only in-frame clonotypes and omits some of them. The sample records roughly 15,000 clones, 85% being singletons. These data are taken from a study of T cells in localized non-small cell lung cancer. Study-wide findings and caveats: Uninvolved neighboring lung showed the greatest T cell clonality, exceeding tumor.

Trimming took off 3 bases at V and 2 bases at J, with 8 bases between the two ends. Germline V lookup: CDR1 SGDLS, CDR2 YYNGEE. The CDR3 is made up of 13 amino acids. The material was peripheral blood, obtained before any cancer treatment. V usage is TRBV9 and J usage is TRBJ1-2, with D unclear. This receptor was identified in a male donor aged 60 or over with stage I lung adenocarcinoma. CDR3 in amino acids: CASSADGNYGYTF. CDR3 coding DNA: TGTGCCAGCAGCGCCGACGGGAACTATGGCTACACCTTC.